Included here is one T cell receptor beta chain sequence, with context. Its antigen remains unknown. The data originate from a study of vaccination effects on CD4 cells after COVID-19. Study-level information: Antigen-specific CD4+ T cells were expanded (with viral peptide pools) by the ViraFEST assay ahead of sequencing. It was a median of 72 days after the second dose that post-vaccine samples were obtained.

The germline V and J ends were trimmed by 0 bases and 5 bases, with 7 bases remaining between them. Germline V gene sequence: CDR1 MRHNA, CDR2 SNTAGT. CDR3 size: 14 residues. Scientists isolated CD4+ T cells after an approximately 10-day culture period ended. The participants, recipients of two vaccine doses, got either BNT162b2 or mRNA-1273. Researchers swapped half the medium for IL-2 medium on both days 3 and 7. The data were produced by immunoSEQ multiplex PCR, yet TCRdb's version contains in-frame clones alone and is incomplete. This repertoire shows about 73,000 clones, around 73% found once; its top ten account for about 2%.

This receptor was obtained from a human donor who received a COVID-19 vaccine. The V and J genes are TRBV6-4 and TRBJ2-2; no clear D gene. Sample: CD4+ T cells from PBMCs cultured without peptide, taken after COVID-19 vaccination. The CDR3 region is CASSDSVRTGELFF. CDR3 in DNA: TGTGCCAGCAGTGACTCCGTTAGGACCGGGGAGCTGTTTTTT.